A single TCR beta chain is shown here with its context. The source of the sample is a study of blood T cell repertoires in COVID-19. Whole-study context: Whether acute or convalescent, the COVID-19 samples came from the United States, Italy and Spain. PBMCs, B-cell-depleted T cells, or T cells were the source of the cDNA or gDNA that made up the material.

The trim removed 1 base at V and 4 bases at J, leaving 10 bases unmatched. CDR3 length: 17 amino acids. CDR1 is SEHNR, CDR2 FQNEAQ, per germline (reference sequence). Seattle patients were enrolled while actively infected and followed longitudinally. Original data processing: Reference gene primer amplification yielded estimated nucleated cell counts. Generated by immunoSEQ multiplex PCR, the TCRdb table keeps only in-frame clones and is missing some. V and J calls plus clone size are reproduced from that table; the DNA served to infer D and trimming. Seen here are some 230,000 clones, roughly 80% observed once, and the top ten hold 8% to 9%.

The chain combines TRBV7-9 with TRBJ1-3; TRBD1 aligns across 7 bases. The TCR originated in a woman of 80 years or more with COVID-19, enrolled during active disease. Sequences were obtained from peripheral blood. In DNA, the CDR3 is TGTGCCAGCAGCTTAGGACCAGGGGGACCGGCGGGAAACACCATATATTTT. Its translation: CASSLGPGGPAGNTIYF.